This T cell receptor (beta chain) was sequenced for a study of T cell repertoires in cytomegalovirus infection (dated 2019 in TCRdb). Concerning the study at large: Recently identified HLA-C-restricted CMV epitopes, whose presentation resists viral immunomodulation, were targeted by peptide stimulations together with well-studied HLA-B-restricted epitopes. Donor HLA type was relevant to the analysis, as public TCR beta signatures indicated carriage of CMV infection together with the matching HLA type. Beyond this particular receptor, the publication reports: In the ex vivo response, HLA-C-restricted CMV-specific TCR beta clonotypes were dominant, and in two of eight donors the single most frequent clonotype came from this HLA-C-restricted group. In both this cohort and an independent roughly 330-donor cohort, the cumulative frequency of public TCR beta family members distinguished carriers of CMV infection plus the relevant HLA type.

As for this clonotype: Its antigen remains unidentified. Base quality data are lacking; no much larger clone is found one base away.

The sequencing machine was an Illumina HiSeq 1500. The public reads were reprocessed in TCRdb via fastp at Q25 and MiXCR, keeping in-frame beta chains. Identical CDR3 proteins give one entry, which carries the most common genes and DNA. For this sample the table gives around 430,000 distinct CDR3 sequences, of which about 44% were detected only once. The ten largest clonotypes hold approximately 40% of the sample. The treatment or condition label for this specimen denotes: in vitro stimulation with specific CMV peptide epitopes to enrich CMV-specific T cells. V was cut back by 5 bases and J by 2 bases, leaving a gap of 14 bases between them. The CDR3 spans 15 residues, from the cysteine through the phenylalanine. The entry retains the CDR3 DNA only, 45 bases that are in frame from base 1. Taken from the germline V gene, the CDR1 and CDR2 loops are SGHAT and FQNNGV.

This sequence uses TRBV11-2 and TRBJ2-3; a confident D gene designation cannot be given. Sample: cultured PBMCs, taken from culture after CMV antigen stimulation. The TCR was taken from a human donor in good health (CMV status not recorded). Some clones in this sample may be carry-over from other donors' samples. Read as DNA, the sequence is TGTGCCAGCAGCCCCGCAGCTACACCCACAGATACGCAGTATTTT. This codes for CASSPAATPTDTQYF.